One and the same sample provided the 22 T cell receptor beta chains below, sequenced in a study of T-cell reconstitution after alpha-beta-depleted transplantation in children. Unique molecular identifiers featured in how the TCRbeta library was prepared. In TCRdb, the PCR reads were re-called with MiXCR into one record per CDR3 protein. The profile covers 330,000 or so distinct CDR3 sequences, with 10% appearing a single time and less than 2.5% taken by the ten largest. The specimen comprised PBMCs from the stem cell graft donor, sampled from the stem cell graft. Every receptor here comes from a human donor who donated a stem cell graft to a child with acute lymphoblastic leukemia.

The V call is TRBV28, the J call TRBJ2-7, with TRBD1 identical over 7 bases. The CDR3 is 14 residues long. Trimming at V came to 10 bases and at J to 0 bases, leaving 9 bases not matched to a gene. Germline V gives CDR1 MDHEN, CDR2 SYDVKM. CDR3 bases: TGTGCCACCGGCCGCAGGGGGTACTCCTACGAGCAGTACTTC. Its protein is CATGRRGYSYEQYF.

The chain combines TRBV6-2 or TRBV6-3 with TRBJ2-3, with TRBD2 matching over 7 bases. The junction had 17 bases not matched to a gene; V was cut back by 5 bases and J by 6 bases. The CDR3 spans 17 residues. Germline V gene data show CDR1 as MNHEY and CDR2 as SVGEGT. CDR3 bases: TGTGCCAGCAGTCTAGACAGACGTCCGGGAGGATGGGATACGCAGTATTTT. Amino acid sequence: CASSLDRRPGGWDTQYF.

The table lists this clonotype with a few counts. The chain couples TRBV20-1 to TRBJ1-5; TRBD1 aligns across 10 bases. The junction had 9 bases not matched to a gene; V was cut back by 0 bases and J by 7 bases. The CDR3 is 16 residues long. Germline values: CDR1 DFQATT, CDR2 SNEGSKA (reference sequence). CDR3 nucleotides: TGCAGTGCTAGAGATGAGACAGGGGGCGTTGGGCAGCCCCAGCATTTT. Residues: CSARDETGGVGQPQHF.

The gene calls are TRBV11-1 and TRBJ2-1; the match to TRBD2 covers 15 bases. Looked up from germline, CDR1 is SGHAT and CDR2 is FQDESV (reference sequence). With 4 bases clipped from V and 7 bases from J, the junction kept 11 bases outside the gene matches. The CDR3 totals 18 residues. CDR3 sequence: CASSSKGLAGGWGNEQFF. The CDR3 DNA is TGTGCCAGCAGCTCGAAAGGACTAGCGGGAGGGTGGGGGAATGAGCAGTTCTTC. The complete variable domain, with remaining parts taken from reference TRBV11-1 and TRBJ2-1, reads EAEVAQSPRYKITEKSQAVAFWCDPISGHATLYWYRQILGQGPELLVQFQDESVVDDSQLPKDRFSAERLKGVDSTLKIQPAELGDSAMYLCASSSKGLAGGWGNEQFFGPGTRLTVL.

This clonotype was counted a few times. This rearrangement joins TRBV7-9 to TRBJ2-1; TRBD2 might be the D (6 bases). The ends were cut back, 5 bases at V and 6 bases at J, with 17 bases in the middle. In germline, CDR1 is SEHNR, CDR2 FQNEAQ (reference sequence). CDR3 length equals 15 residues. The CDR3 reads CASSVVGGGINEQFF. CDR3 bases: TGTGCCAGCAGCGTTGTGGGGGGAGGTATCAATGAGCAGTTCTTC.

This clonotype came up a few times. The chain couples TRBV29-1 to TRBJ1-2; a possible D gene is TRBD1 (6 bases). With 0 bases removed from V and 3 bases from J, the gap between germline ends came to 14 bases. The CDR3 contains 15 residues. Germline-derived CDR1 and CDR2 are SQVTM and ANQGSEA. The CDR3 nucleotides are TGCAGCGTTGAAGATTTTGGGGGGCCGGACTATGGCTACACCTTC. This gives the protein CSVEDFGGPDYGYTF.

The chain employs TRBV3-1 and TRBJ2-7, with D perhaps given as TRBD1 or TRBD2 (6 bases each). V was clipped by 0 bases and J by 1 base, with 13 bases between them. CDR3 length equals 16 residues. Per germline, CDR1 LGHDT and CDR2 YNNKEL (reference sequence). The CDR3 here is CASSQELGGTSYEQYF. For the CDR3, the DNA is TGTGCCAGCAGCCAAGAATTAGGCGGGACATCCTACGAGCAGTACTTC.

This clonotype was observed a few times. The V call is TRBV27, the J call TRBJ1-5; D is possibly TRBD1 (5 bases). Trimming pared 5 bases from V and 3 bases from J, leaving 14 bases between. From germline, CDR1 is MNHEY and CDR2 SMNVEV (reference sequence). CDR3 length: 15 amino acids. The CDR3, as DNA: TGTGCCAGCAGTCCAACAGGCGGGATCAATCAGCCCCAGCATTTT. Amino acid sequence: CASSPTGGINQPQHF.

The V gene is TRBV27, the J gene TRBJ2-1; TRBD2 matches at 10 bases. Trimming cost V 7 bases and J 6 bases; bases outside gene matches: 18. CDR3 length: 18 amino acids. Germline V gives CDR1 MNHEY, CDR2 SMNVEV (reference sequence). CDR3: CASIRRTSGQVDPNEQFF. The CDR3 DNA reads TGTGCCAGCATTCGCAGGACTAGCGGCCAAGTGGATCCCAATGAGCAGTTCTTC.

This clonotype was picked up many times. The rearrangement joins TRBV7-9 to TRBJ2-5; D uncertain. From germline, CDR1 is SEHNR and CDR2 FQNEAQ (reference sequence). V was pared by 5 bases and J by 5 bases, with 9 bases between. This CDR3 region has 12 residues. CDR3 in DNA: TGTGCCAGCAGCGACCTCGGGGAGACCCAGTACTTC. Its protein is CASSDLGETQYF.

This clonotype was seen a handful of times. The CDR3 sequence is CASSLAYLLDTGELFF. CDR3 DNA: TGTGCCAGCAGCTTAGCATACCTTCTAGACACCGGGGAGCTGTTTTTT. This chain connects TRBV7-8 to TRBJ2-2, with no clear D. V was pared by 0 bases and J by 3 bases, with 11 bases between. The CDR3 covers 16 residues. The V gene's germline CDR1 is SGHVS and CDR2 FQNEAQ.

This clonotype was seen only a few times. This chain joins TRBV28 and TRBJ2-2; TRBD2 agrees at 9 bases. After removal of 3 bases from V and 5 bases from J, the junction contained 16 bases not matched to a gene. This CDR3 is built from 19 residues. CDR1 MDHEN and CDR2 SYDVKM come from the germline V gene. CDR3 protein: CASSFSDRLASGKTGELFF. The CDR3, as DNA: TGTGCCAGCAGTTTCTCCGACCGCCTAGCTAGCGGGAAGACCGGGGAGCTGTTTTTT.

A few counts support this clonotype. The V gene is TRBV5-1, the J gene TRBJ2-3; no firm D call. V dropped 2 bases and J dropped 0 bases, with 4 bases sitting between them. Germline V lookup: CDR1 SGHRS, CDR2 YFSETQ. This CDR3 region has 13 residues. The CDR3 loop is CASSLKSTDTQYF. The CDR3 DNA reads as TGCGCCAGCAGCTTAAAAAGCACAGATACGCAGTATTTT.

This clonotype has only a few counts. The CDR3 sequence is CASGVIDRYQETQYF. CDR3 bases: TGTGCCAGCGGTGTTATCGACAGATACCAAGAGACCCAGTACTTC. The chain employs TRBV6-1 and TRBJ2-5, with D possibly being TRBD1 (5 bases). The V end was cut by 8 bases, the J end by 0 bases, with 16 bases between. Germline lookup yields CDR1 MNHNS and CDR2 SASEGT. The CDR3 sequence is 15 residues long.

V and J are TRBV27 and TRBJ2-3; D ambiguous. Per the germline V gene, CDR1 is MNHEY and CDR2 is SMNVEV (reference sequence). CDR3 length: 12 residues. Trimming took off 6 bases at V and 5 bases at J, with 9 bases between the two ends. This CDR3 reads CASRSFRDTQYF. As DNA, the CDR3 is TGTGCCAGCAGGAGTTTCAGAGATACGCAGTATTTT.

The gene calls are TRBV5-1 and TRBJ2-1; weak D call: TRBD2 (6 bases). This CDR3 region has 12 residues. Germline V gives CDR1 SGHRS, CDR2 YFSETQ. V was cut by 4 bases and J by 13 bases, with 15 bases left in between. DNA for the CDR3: TGCGCCAGCAGCCCCCCTAGCGACCGACAGTTCTTC. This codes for CASSPPSDRQFF. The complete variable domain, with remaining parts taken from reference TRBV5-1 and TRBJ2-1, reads KAGVTQTPRYLIKTRGQQVTLSCSPISGHRSVSWYQQTPGQGLQFLFEYFSETQRNKGNFPGRFSGRQFSNSRSEMNVSTLELGDSALYLCASSPPSDRQFFGPGTRLTVL.

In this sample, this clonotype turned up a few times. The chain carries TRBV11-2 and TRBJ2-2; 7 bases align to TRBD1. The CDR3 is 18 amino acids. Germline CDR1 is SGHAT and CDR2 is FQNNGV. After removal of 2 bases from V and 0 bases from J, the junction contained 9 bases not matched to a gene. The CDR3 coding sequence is TGTGCCAGCAGCTTATCTGAGAACAGGGGTGCGAACACCGGGGAGCTGTTTTTT. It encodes CASSLSENRGANTGELFF.

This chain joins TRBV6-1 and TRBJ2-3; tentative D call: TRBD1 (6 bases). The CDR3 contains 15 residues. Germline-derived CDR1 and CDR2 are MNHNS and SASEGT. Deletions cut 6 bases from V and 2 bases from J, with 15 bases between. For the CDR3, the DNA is TGTGCCAGCAGGGCAGGACAGTCGATCACAGATACGCAGTATTTT. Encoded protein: CASRAGQSITDTQYF.

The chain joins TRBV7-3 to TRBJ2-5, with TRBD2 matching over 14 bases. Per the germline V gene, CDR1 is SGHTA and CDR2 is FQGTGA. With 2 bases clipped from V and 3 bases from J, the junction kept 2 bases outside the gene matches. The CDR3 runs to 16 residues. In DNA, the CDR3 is TGTGCCAGCAGCTTAGGGACTAGCGGGAGTAAAGAGACCCAGTACTTC. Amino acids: CASSLGTSGSKETQYF.

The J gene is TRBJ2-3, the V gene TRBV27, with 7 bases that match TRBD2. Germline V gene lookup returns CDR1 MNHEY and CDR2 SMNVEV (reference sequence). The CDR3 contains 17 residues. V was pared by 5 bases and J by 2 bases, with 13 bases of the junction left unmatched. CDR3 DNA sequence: TGTGCCAGCAGTCCACTACCCTACGGGAGGAACACAGATACGCAGTATTTT. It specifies CASSPLPYGRNTDTQYF.

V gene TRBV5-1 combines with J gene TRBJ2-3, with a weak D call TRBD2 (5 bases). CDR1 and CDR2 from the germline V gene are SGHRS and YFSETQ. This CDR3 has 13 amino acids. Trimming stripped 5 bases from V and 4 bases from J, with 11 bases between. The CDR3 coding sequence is TGCGCCAGCAGGAGGACTGTCGCAGATACGCAGTATTTT. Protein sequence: CASRRTVADTQYF.

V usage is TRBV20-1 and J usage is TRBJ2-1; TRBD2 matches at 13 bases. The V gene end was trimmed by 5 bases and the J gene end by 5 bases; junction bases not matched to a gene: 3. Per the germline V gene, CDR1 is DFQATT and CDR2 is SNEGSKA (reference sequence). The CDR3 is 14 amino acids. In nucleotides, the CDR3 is TGCAGTGCTTCGGGACTAGCGGGGAACAATGAGCAGTTCTTC. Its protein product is CSASGLAGNNEQFF.